The 10 T cell receptor beta chains given below trace back to one sample, sequenced in a study of T-cell memory formation after mild COVID-19. From the 5' RACE reads, TCRdb called clonotypes with MiXCR, one entry per CDR3 protein. The table lists under 250,000 distinct CDR3 sequences, over 9% of them singletons. The sample comprised PBMCs or a T cell subset sorted from them (not recorded which). These receptors were collected from a man aged 18-30 years who had mild COVID-19 (a few samples of this study predate the infection). Cell type and time point are not known.

The chain couples TRBV24-1 to TRBJ2-1, with 11 bases fitting TRBD2. J gave up 10 bases and V 5 bases, and 6 bases lay outside the gene matches. The CDR3 consists of 14 residues. Germline values: CDR1 KGHDR, CDR2 SFDVKD. The CDR3 bases are TGTGCCACCAGTGTTAGCGGGGGGGCGGGAGAGCAGTTCTTC. This gives the protein CATSVSGGAGEQFF.

The chain uses TRBV20-1 and TRBJ1-2, with no clear D. The CDR3 runs 17 residues. Looked up from germline, CDR1 is DFQATT and CDR2 is SNEGSKA (reference sequence). V lost 5 bases and J lost 0, with 22 bases in between. CDR3 amino acids: CSAPLRVRDAANYGYTF. The CDR3 DNA follows: TGCAGTGCTCCCCTGAGGGTCAGAGACGCAGCTAACTATGGCTACACCTTC.

V is TRBV7-9 and J is TRBJ1-1, with D maybe TRBD1 (6 bases). CDR1 and CDR2 (germline): SEHNR, FQNEAQ (reference sequence). V was cut by 3 bases and J by 5 bases, with 13 bases left in between. The CDR3 sequence is 14 residues long. The chain's CDR3 is CASSFGTGLTEAFF. The CDR3 DNA reads TGTGCCAGCAGCTTCGGTACAGGGTTGACTGAAGCTTTCTTT.

This clonotype was found many times. The J gene is TRBJ2-7, the V gene TRBV7-2; 9 bases are shared with TRBD2. The ends lost 1 base at V and 3 bases at J; junction bases unmatched: 4. Germline V gene data show CDR1 as SGHTA and CDR2 as FQGNSA. This CDR3 spans 15 amino acids. The CDR3, as DNA: TGTGCCAGCAGCTTAGAGCGGGGGGCGATCTACGAGCAGTACTTC. Translation: CASSLERGAIYEQYF.

Turning to this clonotype: An end of the junction does not agree with germline; a read error may underlie this. The chain combines TRBV7-9 with TRBJ2-5; no reliable D call. CDR3 size: 14 residues. The germline gives CDR1 SEHNR, CDR2 FQNEAQ (reference sequence). The CDR3 loop reads CAGSPGRSRETQYF. Here the CDR3 DNA reads TGTGCCGGCAGCCCCGGACGCAGCCGGGAGACCCAGTACTTC.

This rearrangement joins TRBV29-1 to TRBJ2-5; 11 bases align to TRBD1. Germline CDR1 reads SQVTM; CDR2 reads ANQGSEA. Germline trimming cut 5 bases from V and 7 bases from J; bases unmatched to any gene: 6. The length of the CDR3 is 13 residues. The CDR3 bases are TGCAGCGTTCGGGACAGGGGGACGGGGACCCAGTACTTC. Protein: CSVRDRGTGTQYF.

DNA for the CDR3: TGTGCCAGCAGTTCCCTTTTGGGACAGGGACAGACCCAGTACTTC. As protein: CASSSLLGQGQTQYF. This chain uses TRBV27 with TRBJ2-5; the match to TRBD1 covers 9 bases. Germline lookup yields CDR1 MNHEY and CDR2 SMNVEV (reference sequence). The V gene end was trimmed by 4 bases and the J gene end by 6 bases; junction bases not matched to a gene: 9. This CDR3 has 15 amino acids.

This clonotype has at least ten counts. The gene calls are TRBV10-2 and TRBJ1-2, with D possibly matching TRBD1 (5 bases). Germline V lookup: CDR1 WSHSY, CDR2 SAAADI. There are 14 residues in the CDR3. V shed 2 bases and J shed 5 bases, with 12 bases lying between them. In nucleotides, the CDR3 is TGCGCCAGCAGTGAGGGGAAGGGGCTATATGGCTACACCTTC. Protein sequence: CASSEGKGLYGYTF.

The chain combines TRBV23-1 with TRBJ2-7, with TRBD1 matching 8 bases. TRBV23-1 is an ORF for which the function is uncertain. There are 13 residues in the CDR3. Trimming at V came to 3 bases and at J to 4 bases, leaving 2 bases not matched to a gene. Written as DNA, the CDR3 is TGCGCCAGCAGTCATGACAGGGGATACGAGCAGTACTTC. This codes for CASSHDRGYEQYF.

This clonotype was detected many times. The chain links TRBV29-1 to TRBJ2-2, with unresolved D. Germline CDR1 is SQVTM and CDR2 is ANQGSEA. Deletions cut 5 bases from V and 0 bases from J, with 10 bases between. CDR3 size: 14 residues. CDR3 DNA: TGCAGCGTTTCAGGACGGACGAACACCGGGGAGCTGTTTTTT. Protein product: CSVSGRTNTGELFF.